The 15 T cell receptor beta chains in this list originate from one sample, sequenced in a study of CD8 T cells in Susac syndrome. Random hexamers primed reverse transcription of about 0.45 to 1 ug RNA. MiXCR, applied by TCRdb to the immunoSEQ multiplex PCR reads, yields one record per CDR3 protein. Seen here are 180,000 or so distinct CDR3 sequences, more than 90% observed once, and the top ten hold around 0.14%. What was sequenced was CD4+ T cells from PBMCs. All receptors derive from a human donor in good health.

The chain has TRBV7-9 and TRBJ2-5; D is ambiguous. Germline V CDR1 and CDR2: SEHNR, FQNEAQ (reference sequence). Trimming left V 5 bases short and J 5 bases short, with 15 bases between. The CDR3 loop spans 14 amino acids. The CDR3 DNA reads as TGTGCCAGCAGCCTCGACGGGCCCAGGGAGACCCAGTACTTC. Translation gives CASSLDGPRETQYF.

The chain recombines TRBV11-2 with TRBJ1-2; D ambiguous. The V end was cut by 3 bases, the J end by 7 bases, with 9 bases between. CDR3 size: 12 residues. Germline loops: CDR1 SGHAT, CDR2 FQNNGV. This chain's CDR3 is CASSFRESGYTF. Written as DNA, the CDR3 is TGTGCCAGCAGCTTCCGGGAGAGTGGCTACACCTTC.

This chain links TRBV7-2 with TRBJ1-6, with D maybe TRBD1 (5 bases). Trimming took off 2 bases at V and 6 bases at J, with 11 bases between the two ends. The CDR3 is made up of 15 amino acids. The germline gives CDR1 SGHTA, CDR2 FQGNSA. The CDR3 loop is CASSLRGRTNSPLHF. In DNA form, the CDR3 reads TGTGCCAGCAGCTTAAGGGGAAGGACTAATTCACCCCTCCACTTT.

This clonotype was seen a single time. The CDR3 DNA reads TGTGCCAGCAGGCGGGACACCGAGGAGACCCAGTACTTC. This translates into CASRRDTEETQYF. The V gene is TRBV12-3 or TRBV12-4, the J gene TRBJ2-5; either TRBD1 or TRBD2 may fit D (6 bases each). The V end lost 6 bases, the J end lost 5 bases, and 13 bases lay between the germline ends. CDR3 length: 13 residues.

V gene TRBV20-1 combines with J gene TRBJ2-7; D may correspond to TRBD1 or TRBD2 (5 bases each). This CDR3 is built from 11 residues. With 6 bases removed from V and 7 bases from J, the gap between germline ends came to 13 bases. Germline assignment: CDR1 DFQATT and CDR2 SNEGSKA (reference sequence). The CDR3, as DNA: TGCAGTGCGTATCGGGACCCGGAGCAGTACTTC. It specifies CSAYRDPEQYF.

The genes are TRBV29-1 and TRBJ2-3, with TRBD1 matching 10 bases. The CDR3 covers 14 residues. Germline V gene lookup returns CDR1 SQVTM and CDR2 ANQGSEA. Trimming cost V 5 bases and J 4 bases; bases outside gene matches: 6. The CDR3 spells CSVQPGQGPDTQYF. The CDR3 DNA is TGCAGCGTTCAACCGGGACAGGGGCCAGATACGCAGTATTTT.

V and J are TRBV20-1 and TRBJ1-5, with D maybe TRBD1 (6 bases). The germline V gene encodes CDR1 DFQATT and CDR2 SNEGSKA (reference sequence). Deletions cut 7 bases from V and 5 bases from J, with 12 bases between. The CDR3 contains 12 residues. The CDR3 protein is CSGVAGDQPQHF. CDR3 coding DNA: TGCAGTGGGGTGGCAGGGGATCAGCCCCAGCATTTT.

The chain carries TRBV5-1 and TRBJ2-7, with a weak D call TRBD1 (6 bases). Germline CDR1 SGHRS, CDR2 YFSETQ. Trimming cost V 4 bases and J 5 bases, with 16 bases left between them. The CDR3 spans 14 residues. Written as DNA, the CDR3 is TGCGCCAGCAGCGTACAGGGAAGCAGTGACGAGCAGTACTTC. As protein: CASSVQGSSDEQYF.

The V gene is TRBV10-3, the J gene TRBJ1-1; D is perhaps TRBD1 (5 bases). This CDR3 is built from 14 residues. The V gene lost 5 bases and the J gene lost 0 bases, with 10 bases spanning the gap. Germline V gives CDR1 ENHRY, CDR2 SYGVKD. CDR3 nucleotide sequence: TGTGCCATCAGTCCGACAGACATGAACACTGAAGCTTTCTTT. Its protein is CAISPTDMNTEAFF.

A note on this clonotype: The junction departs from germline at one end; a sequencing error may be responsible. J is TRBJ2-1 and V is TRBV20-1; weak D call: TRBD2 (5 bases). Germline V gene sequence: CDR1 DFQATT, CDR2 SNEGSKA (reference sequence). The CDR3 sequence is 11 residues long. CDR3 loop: CSARPREIGVF. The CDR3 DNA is TGCAGTGCTAGACCTAGGGAGATCGGAGTCTTC.

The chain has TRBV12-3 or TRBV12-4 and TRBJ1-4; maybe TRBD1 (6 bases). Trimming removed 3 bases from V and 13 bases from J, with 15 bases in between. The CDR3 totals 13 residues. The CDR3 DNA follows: TGTGCCAGCAGTTTTGGAGGGGGAGGGGTACTGTTTTTT. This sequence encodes CASSFGGGGVLFF.

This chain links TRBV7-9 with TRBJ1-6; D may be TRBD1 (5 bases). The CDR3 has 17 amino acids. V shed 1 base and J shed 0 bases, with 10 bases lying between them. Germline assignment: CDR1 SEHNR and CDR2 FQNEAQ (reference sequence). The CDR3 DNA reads TGTGCCAGCAGCTTAGTACCAGGGACCTCCTATAATTCACCCCTCCACTTT. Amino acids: CASSLVPGTSYNSPLHF.

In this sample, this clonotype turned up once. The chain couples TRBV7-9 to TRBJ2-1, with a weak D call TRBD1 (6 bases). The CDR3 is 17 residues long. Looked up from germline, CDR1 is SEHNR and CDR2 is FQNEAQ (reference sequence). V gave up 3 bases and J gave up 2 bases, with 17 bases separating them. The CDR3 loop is CASSLFRTAAAYNEQFF. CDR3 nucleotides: TGTGCCAGCAGCTTGTTCAGGACAGCGGCCGCCTACAATGAGCAGTTCTTC.

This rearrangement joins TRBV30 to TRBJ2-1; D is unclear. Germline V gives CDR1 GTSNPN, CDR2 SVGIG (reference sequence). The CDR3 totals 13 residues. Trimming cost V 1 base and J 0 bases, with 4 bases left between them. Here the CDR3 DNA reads TGTGCCTGGAGTGGGGGCTCCTACAATGAGCAGTTCTTC. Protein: CAWSGGSYNEQFF.

The CDR3 region is CASSPRNIGANVLTF. CDR3 DNA: TGTGCCAGCAGTCCCCGTAACATTGGGGCCAACGTCCTGACTTTC. J is TRBJ2-6 and V is TRBV27; D ambiguous. V gave up 5 bases and J gave up 3 bases, with 11 bases separating them. Germline CDR1 and CDR2: MNHEY and SMNVEV (reference sequence). The CDR3 length is 15 residues.